This record concerns one TCR beta chain sequence. Its antigen is as yet unknown. Germline V lookup: CDR1 MDHEN, CDR2 SYDVKM. V was clipped by 3 bases and J by 0 bases, with 6 bases between them. This CDR3 contains 14 residues. The data were obtained in a study of cytomegalovirus exposure and HLA in healthy donors. Study-wide findings and caveats: CMV antigen specificity was confirmed in vitro for a few CMV-associated chains.

This PCR relied on a set of 60 Vbeta primers and 13 Jbeta primers. Here immunoSEQ multiplex PCR was the method, and the copy in TCRdb shows in-frame clones only, minus some. The sample shows 35,000 to 45,000 clones, roughly 69% of them seen only once. Sequencing was done on a sample of PBMCs. This sequence was found in a man under 40 in good health and CMV-seronegative. This chain uses TRBV28 with TRBJ2-1; maybe TRBD2 (6 bases). In DNA form, the CDR3 reads TGTGCCAGCAGTTTCGGGAGCTCCTACAATGAGCAGTTCTTC. As protein: CASSFGSSYNEQFF.